The T cell receptor (beta chain) described here comes from a study of blood T cell repertoires in COVID-19. About the study: COVID-19 samples, acute and convalescent, were from the United States, Italy and Spain.

Germline V gives CDR1 MDHEN, CDR2 SYDVKM. Trimming removed 4 bases at V and 5 bases at J, with 11 bases between. The CDR3 has 13 residues. TCRdb's table, derived via immunoSEQ multiplex PCR, lists solely in-frame clones and lacks some. The repertoire consists of around 120,000 clones, with around 80% occurring once and the leading ten covering 2.5% to 3%. The chain recombines TRBV28 with TRBJ2-5; TRBD1 is a possible D gene (5 bases). The TCR was taken from a man aged 50 or older with acute or convalescent COVID-19. The sequenced sample was peripheral blood. The CDR3 nucleotides read TGTGCCAGCAGTTCTTCAGGGTGGGAGACCCAGTACTTC. This encodes CASSSSGWETQYF.